This is a list of T cell receptor beta chains from one sample in a study of T cells in tuberculosis. The repertoire was sequenced with immunoSEQ multiplex PCR; TCRdb's copy has only in-frame clones and lacks some. The sample shows 28,000 or so clones, roughly 90% of them seen only once. Sequencing used PBMCs. The origin of the receptors is a donor aged 10-30 years with latent tuberculosis or without tuberculosis infection. Each CDR3 is given with its conserved first and last residue. The order of the fields is V gene, CDR3 protein.

V: TRBV5-1
CDR3: CASSFRDRDAGEQYF

V: TRBV13
CDR3: CASGTSGGPVPGTQYF

V: TRBV11-2
CDR3: CASSAGGGVYNEQFF

V: TRBV4-1
CDR3: CASSQFPQGARSQPQHF

V: TRBV29-1
CDR3: CSVKIQGWTNEKLFF

V: TRBV2
CDR3: CASSYRGNYQPQHF

V: TRBV19
CDR3: CASSMGAGLGTEAFF

V: TRBV5-1
CDR3: CASSLTTGGGLNTEAFF

V: TRBV7-9
CDR3: CASSPRGPDTQYF

V: TRBV5-1
CDR3: CASSYPTGSGNEQFF

V: TRBV5-5
CDR3: CASSWQRTASTDTQYF

V: TRBV28
CDR3: CASSGAQPQHF

V: TRBV18
CDR3: CASSPPQGHGYTF

V: TRBV28
CDR3: CASSSGGSTDTQYF

V: TRBV5-4
CDR3: CASSPLGQGSSGNTIYF

V: TRBV28
CDR3: CASSPTLGTRRYNEQFF

V: TRBV19
CDR3: CASSILGGGSSYNEQFF

V: TRBV19
CDR3: CASSIGGSGYTF

V: TRBV15
CDR3: CATSRGTQRGALNEQFF

V: TRBV6-6
CDR3: CASSYSTGGAGEAFF

V: TRBV28
CDR3: CASSLRVSGNTIYF

V: TRBV5-8
CDR3: CASSLLDRANTEAFF

V: TRBV19
CDR3: CASIGGQGAAKNIQYF

V: TRBV7-2
CDR3: CASSLYGRGRSPLHF

V: TRBV2
CDR3: CASTQGLDEQYF

V: TRBV6-5
CDR3: CASSYSGQGIWKAFF

V: TRBV9
CDR3: CASSLRGDNTGELFF

V: TRBV9
CDR3: CASSVDGTSTDEQYF

V: TRBV21-1
CDR3: CASGRQGNPLHF

V: TRBV15
CDR3: CATREMGHSYEQYF